A selection of T cell receptor beta chains follows, all from one sample in a study of shared clonotypes between healthy human individuals. Using immunoSEQ multiplex PCR, the repertoire was profiled, and TCRdb retains in-frame clones only, with some absent. Among roughly 1.5 million clones listed, 95% to 99% were seen once. Sequencing was done on a sample of naive CD4+ T cells sorted from blood. These receptors were obtained from a young man in good health. Both conserved end residues are part of each CDR3. D genes are given only for firm matches. Clone size is shown for a subset of rows, as once, few, many or a class of expanded clone.

CDR3aa: CASSSTRYSNQPQHF; CDR3nt: TGTGCCAGCAGCTCCACACGTTATAGCAATCAGCCCCAGCATTTT; d_gene: NA; j_gene: TRBJ1-5; abundance: NA; v_gene: TRBV7-8
CDR3aa: CASGLLGTNRNTGELFF; CDR3nt: TGTGCTAGTGGTTTGCTTGGGACTAATCGGAACACCGGGGAGCTGTTTTTT; d_gene: TRBD2; j_gene: TRBJ2-2; abundance: NA; v_gene: TRBV12-5
CDR3aa: CASRLQNEREDYEQYF; CDR3nt: TGTGCCAGCAGGCTTCAAAACGAGCGGGAGGACTACGAGCAGTACTTC; d_gene: TRBD2; j_gene: TRBJ2-7; abundance: NA; v_gene: TRBV11-3
CDR3aa: CASSFYSGSGTGELFF; CDR3nt: TGTGCCAGCAGTTTCTATAGCGGGAGTGGCACCGGGGAGCTGTTTTTT; d_gene: TRBD2; j_gene: TRBJ2-2; abundance: NA; v_gene: TRBV28
CDR3aa: CASSPASTDTQYF; CDR3nt: TGTGCCAGCTCCCCGGCCAGCACAGATACGCAGTATTTT; d_gene: NA; j_gene: TRBJ2-3; abundance: NA; v_gene: TRBV18
CDR3aa: CASSIRLPDVLTF; CDR3nt: TGTGCCAGTAGTATCCGACTGCCCGACGTCCTGACTTTC; d_gene: NA; j_gene: TRBJ2-6; abundance: NA; v_gene: TRBV19
CDR3aa: CASSLAASGIYEQYF; CDR3nt: TGCGCCAGCAGCTTGGCGGCTAGCGGGATCTACGAGCAGTACTTC; d_gene: TRBD2; j_gene: TRBJ2-7; abundance: NA; v_gene: TRBV5-1
CDR3aa: CASSPPRGQRWSDEQFF; CDR3nt: TGTGCCAGCTCACCACCGAGGGGACAGCGGTGGTCCGATGAGCAGTTCTTC; d_gene: TRBD1; j_gene: TRBJ2-1; abundance: NA; v_gene: TRBV18
CDR3aa: CASSVVPDSYNEQFF; CDR3nt: TGTGCCAGCAGCGTAGTCCCCGACTCCTACAATGAGCAGTTCTTC; d_gene: NA; j_gene: TRBJ2-1; abundance: once; v_gene: TRBV9
CDR3aa: CATSRDYKDGYTF; CDR3nt: TGTGCCACCAGCAGAGATTATAAAGATGGCTACACCTTC; d_gene: NA; j_gene: TRBJ1-2; abundance: NA; v_gene: TRBV15
CDR3aa: CASSLGGSSGELFF; CDR3nt: TGTGCCAGCAGCTTGGGCGGGAGCTCCGGGGAGCTGTTTTTT; d_gene: TRBD2; j_gene: TRBJ2-2; abundance: NA; v_gene: TRBV7-9
CDR3aa: CASSETPDNSGGVLSF; CDR3nt: TGTGCCAGCAGTGAAACCCCCGACAATTCAGGGGGGGTGCTCTCTTTT; d_gene: TRBD1; j_gene: TRBJ1-4; abundance: NA; v_gene: TRBV6-1
CDR3aa: CASSVARSGRAGDTQYF; CDR3nt: TGTGCCAGCAGCGTAGCACGGAGCGGGAGGGCGGGAGATACGCAGTATTTT; d_gene: TRBD2; j_gene: TRBJ2-3; abundance: NA; v_gene: TRBV9
CDR3aa: CASSILNTGELFF; CDR3nt: TGTGCCAGCTCGATTTTAAACACCGGGGAGCTGTTTTTT; d_gene: NA; j_gene: TRBJ2-2; abundance: NA; v_gene: TRBV18
CDR3aa: CASTRGQGADTQYF; CDR3nt: TGTGCCAGCACTCGGGGACAGGGCGCAGATACGCAGTATTTT; d_gene: TRBD1; j_gene: TRBJ2-3; abundance: NA; v_gene: TRBV6-5
CDR3aa: CASSPGQGISGYTF; CDR3nt: TGTGCCAGCAGCCCGGGACAGGGGATTAGTGGCTACACCTTC; d_gene: TRBD1; j_gene: TRBJ1-2; abundance: NA; v_gene: TRBV5-4
CDR3aa: CASSSGQDTWEQYF; CDR3nt: TGTGCCAGCAGTTCGGGGCAGGATACTTGGGAGCAGTACTTC; d_gene: NA; j_gene: TRBJ2-7; abundance: few; v_gene: TRBV28
CDR3aa: CASSQDQDWGSTDTQYF; CDR3nt: TGTGCCAGCAGCCAAGATCAGGATTGGGGAAGCACAGATACGCAGTATTTT; d_gene: NA; j_gene: TRBJ2-3; abundance: NA; v_gene: TRBV4-2
CDR3aa: CASRSDSGRASETQYF; CDR3nt: TGTGCCAGCAGATCCGATAGCGGGAGGGCCTCAGAGACCCAGTACTTC; d_gene: TRBD2; j_gene: TRBJ2-5; abundance: NA; v_gene: TRBV5-4
CDR3aa: CASSFGELGRINEKLFF; CDR3nt: TGCGCCAGCAGCTTTGGGGAGTTGGGACGGATTAATGAAAAACTGTTTTTT; d_gene: NA; j_gene: TRBJ1-4; abundance: NA; v_gene: TRBV5-1
CDR3aa: CAINGATSNQPQHF; CDR3nt: TGTGCCATCAATGGGGCGACTAGCAATCAGCCCCAGCATTTT; d_gene: NA; j_gene: TRBJ1-5; abundance: NA; v_gene: TRBV21-1
CDR3aa: CASSLAGAEAFF; CDR3nt: TGTGCCAGCTCACTCGCGGGCGCTGAAGCTTTCTTT; d_gene: NA; j_gene: TRBJ1-1; abundance: NA; v_gene: TRBV18
CDR3aa: CRAQGDTQYF; CDR3nt: TGCAGGGCTCAGGGAGATACGCAGTATTTT; d_gene: NA; j_gene: TRBJ2-3; abundance: NA; v_gene: TRBV20-1
CDR3aa: CASSVGLVTGELFF; CDR3nt: TGCGCCAGCAGTGTGGGACTTGTCACCGGGGAGCTGTTTTTT; d_gene: NA; j_gene: TRBJ2-2; abundance: NA; v_gene: TRBV10-1
CDR3aa: CASSRTASNQPQHF; CDR3nt: TGTGCCAGCAGCCGGACAGCTAGCAATCAGCCCCAGCATTTT; d_gene: NA; j_gene: TRBJ1-5; abundance: NA; v_gene: TRBV6-5
CDR3aa: CASSVRGANEKLFF; CDR3nt: TGTGCCAGCAGCGTTAGGGGGGCTAATGAAAAACTGTTTTTT; d_gene: NA; j_gene: TRBJ1-4; abundance: NA; v_gene: TRBV7-2
CDR3aa: CASSPELRGYEQYF; CDR3nt: TGTGCCAGCAGCCCAGAGCTTCGGGGCTACGAGCAGTACTTC; d_gene: NA; j_gene: TRBJ2-7; abundance: NA; v_gene: TRBV5-4
CDR3aa: CASIGRPPSNTEAFF; CDR3nt: TGTGCCAGTATAGGGCGTCCCCCTTCGAACACTGAAGCTTTCTTT; d_gene: NA; j_gene: TRBJ1-1; abundance: NA; v_gene: TRBV19
CDR3aa: CASSLTLAGETFFGELFF; CDR3nt: TGCGCCAGCAGCTTGACGTTAGCGGGAGAAACGTTCTTCGGGGAGCTGTTTTTT; d_gene: TRBD2; j_gene: TRBJ2-2; abundance: NA; v_gene: TRBV5-1
CDR3aa: CASSPGLALIF; CDR3nt: TGTGCCAGTAGTCCGGGACTAGCGCTGATCTTC; d_gene: TRBD2; j_gene: TRBJ2-1; abundance: NA; v_gene: TRBV19
CDR3aa: CASSPFSGGTYEQYF; CDR3nt: TGTGCCAGCTCACCATTTAGCGGGGGGACCTACGAGCAGTACTTC; d_gene: TRBD2; j_gene: TRBJ2-7; abundance: once; v_gene: TRBV18
CDR3aa: CASSLDRVYEQYF; CDR3nt: TGTGCCAGCAGCCTGGACCGCGTCTACGAGCAGTACTTC; d_gene: NA; j_gene: TRBJ2-7; abundance: NA; v_gene: TRBV5-4
CDR3aa: CASSRQRTPPQHF; CDR3nt: TGTGCCAGCAGCCGACAGAGAACGCCGCCCCAGCATTTT; d_gene: NA; j_gene: TRBJ1-5; abundance: once; v_gene: TRBV28
CDR3aa: CASSGLGGIAEAFF; CDR3nt: TGTGCCAGCAGTGGCTTGGGAGGGATCGCTGAAGCTTTCTTT; d_gene: NA; j_gene: TRBJ1-1; abundance: NA; v_gene: TRBV25-1
CDR3aa: CASSLGWEEQFF; CDR3nt: TGTGCCAGCAGCTTGGGGTGGGAGGAGCAGTTCTTC; d_gene: NA; j_gene: TRBJ2-1; abundance: NA; v_gene: TRBV5-5
CDR3aa: CASSPTNTGNEQFF; CDR3nt: TGTGCTAGCAGCCCGACGAATACTGGCAATGAGCAGTTCTTC; d_gene: NA; j_gene: TRBJ2-1; abundance: NA; v_gene: TRBV7-7
CDR3aa: CASSLGGNSGNTIYF; CDR3nt: TGTGCCAGCAGCCTAGGGGGTAACTCTGGAAACACCATATATTTT; d_gene: NA; j_gene: TRBJ1-3; abundance: NA; v_gene: TRBV28